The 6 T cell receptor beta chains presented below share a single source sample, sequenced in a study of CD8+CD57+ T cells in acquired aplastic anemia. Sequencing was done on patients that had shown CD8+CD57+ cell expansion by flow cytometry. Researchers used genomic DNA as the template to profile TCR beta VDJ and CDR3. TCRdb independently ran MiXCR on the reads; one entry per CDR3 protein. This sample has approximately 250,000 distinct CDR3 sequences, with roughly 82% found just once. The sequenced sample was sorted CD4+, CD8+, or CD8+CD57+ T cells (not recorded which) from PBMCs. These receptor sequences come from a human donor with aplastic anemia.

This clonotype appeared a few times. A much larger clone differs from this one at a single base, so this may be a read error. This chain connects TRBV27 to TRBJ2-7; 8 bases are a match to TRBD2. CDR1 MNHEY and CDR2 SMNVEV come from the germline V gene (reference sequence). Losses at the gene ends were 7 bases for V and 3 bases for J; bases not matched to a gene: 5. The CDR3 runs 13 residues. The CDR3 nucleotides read TGTGCCAGCACCCCCCGGGGGGGCTACGAGCAGTACGTC. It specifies CASTPRGGYEQYV.

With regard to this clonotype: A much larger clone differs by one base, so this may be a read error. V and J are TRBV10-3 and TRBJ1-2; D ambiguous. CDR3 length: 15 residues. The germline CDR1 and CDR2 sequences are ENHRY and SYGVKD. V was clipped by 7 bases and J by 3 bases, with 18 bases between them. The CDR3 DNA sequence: TGTGCCATCACCTCCCGCCTCCGGGGATACTATGGCTACACCTTC. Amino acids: CAITSRLRGYYGYTF.

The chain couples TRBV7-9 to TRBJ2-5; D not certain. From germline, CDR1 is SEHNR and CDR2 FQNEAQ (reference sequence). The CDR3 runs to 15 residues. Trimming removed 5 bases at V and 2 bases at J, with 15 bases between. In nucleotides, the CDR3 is TGTGCCAGCAGCGGGCGACGCGTGTTACAAGAGACCCAGTACTTC. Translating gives CASSGRRVLQETQYF.

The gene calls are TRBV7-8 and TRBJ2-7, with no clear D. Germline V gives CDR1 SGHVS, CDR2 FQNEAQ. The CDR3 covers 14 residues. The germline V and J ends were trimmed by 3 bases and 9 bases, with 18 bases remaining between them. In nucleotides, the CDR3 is TGTGCCAGCAGCTTTCATCGTAGCTCCAACGCGCAGTACGTC. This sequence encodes CASSFHRSSNAQYV.

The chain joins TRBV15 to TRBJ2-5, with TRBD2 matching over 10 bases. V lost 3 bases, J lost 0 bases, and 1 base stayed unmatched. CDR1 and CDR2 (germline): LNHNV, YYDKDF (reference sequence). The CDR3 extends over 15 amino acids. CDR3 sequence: CATSSSGGNQETQYF. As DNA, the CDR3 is TGTGCCACCAGCAGTAGCGGGGGGAACCAAGAGACCCAGTACTTC. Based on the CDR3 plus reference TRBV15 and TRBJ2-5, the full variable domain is DAMVIQNPRYQVTQFGKPVTLSCSQTLNHNVMYWYQQKSSQAPKLLFHYYDKDFNNEADTPDNFQSRRPNTSFCFLDIRSPGLGDTAMYLCATSSSGGNQETQYFGPGTRLLVL.

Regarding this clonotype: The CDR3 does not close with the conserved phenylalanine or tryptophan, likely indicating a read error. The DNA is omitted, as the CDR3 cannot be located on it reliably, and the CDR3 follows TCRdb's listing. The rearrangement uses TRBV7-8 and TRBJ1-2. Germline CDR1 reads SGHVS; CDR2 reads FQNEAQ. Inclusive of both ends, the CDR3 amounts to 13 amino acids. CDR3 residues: CASSLAGGPDNTY.